This TCR beta chain was obtained from a study of Graves' ophthalmopathy and Graves' hyperthyroidism. Transcripts of RNA were the source for amplifying TCR beta CDR3 regions. First-round RT-PCR relied on HTBI primers, and a second-round multiplex PCR came next. TCRdb itself ran the multiplex PCR reads through MiXCR, one entry per CDR3 protein. Of 600,000 to 700,000 distinct CDR3 sequences in the sample, over 40% are singletons; the top ten hold more than 3%. The germline V gene encodes CDR1 SEHNR and CDR2 FQNEAQ (reference sequence). J lost 5 bases, V lost 5 bases, and 8 bases had no gene match. This CDR3 region has 16 residues.

The clonotype was recovered from an adult man with Graves' ophthalmopathy. The chain recombines TRBV7-9 with TRBJ1-5; TRBD1 agrees at 11 bases. Sequencing input: peripheral blood. In nucleotides, the CDR3 is TGTGCCAGCAGCACACTAGGACAGGGGGCGGATCAGCCCCAGCATTTT. The encoded protein is CASSTLGQGADQPQHF.